A selection of T cell receptor beta chains follows, all from one sample in a study of cytomegalovirus exposure and HLA in healthy donors. Generated by immunoSEQ multiplex PCR, the TCRdb table keeps only in-frame clones and is missing some. This sample yields about 81,000 clones, of which more than 60% are seen a single time; roughly 3% belongs to the top ten. Material: PBMCs. The receptors originated from a man in his fifties or sixties in good health and CMV-seropositive. The CDR3 runs from the conserved cysteine through the conserved F or W. A D gene is named only where the DNA matches it firmly. Only part of the rows carry a size: once, few, many, or a class if the clone is expanded.

>TRBJ2-4|TRBV27|.|.
CASWGVSKNIQYF
TGTGCCAGCTGGGGGGTGTCCAAAAACATTCAGTACTTC
>TRBJ1-1|TRBV28|.|.
CASSFPQGIMNTEAFF
TGTGCCAGCAGCTTCCCACAGGGAATAATGAACACTGAAGCTTTCTTT
>TRBJ2-1|TRBV4-1|.|TRBD2
CASSPAGRADEQFF
TGCGCCAGCAGCCCAGCAGGGAGGGCCGATGAGCAGTTCTTC
>TRBJ2-3|TRBV6-1|.|TRBD2
CASSVVGLAGSSDTQYF
TGTGCCAGCAGTGTGGTAGGACTAGCGGGATCCTCGGATACGCAGTATTTT
>TRBJ1-4|TRBV6-5|.|.
CASSWGENEKLFF
TGTGCCAGCAGTTGGGGGGAGAATGAAAAACTGTTTTTT
>TRBJ2-1|TRBV6-4|.|TRBD2
CASAAQAGTGNEQFF
TGTGCCAGCGCCGCCCAAGCGGGAACGGGCAATGAGCAGTTCTTC
>TRBJ1-1|TRBV10-2|.|.
CASRNEGGKNTEAFF
TGCGCCAGCAGGAATGAGGGCGGGAAGAACACTGAAGCTTTCTTT
>TRBJ2-5|TRBV7-8|few|.
CASSPRGTAQETQYF
TGTGCCAGCAGCCCTCGGGGGACGGCCCAAGAGACCCAGTACTTC
>TRBJ1-3|TRBV19|medium-sized|.
CASSIDMEGNTIYF
TGTGCCAGTAGTATCGACATGGAAGGAAACACCATATATTTT
>TRBJ1-5|TRBV5-5|.|TRBD1
CASSLGQGVSNQPQHF
TGTGCCAGCAGTTTGGGACAGGGGGTTAGCAATCAGCCCCAGCATTTT
>TRBJ2-3|TRBV19|.|.
CATRPGQSTDTQYF
TGTGCCACTCGACCGGGACAAAGCACAGATACGCAGTATTTT
>TRBJ1-5|TRBV7-9|.|.
CASSRTGNQPQHF
TGTGCCAGCAGCCGGACAGGCAATCAGCCCCAGCATTTT
>TRBJ2-2|TRBV27|.|.
CASSFVQGTGELFF
TGTGCCAGCAGTTTTGTGCAGGGCACCGGGGAGCTGTTTTTT
>TRBJ1-6|TRBV5-6|.|TRBD1
CASSFYDRGLDSPLHF
TGTGCCAGCAGCTTTTATGACAGGGGGCTCGATTCACCCCTCCACTTT
>TRBJ2-1|TRBV19|.|TRBD1
CASRPGQGARDEQFF
TGTGCCAGTAGGCCGGGACAGGGGGCTAGGGATGAGCAGTTCTTC
>TRBJ2-5|TRBV7-2|.|.
CASSLGGTGETQYF
TGTGCCAGCAGCTTAGGCGGGACGGGAGAGACCCAGTACTTC
>TRBJ2-7|TRBV7-9|.|.
CASSFLWREGGKYF
TGTGCCAGCAGCTTTTTATGGCGAGAAGGGGGTAAGTACTTC
>TRBJ2-3|TRBV7-2|.|TRBD2
CARRAGGGEVDTQYF
TGTGCCAGGAGAGCGGGAGGGGGGGAGGTTGATACGCAGTATTTT
>TRBJ2-7|TRBV5-1|.|TRBD2
CASSLGLAGTYEQYF
TGCGCCAGCAGCTTGGGACTAGCGGGGACATACGAGCAGTACTTC
>TRBJ2-7|TRBV5-6|.|.
CASSSGLESYEQYF
TGTGCCAGCAGCTCCGGACTGGAATCCTACGAGCAGTACTTC
>TRBJ1-3|TRBV5-4|.|TRBD1
CASSLVKQGAGNTIYF
TGTGCCAGCAGCTTGGTTAAACAGGGGGCTGGAAACACCATATATTTT
>TRBJ2-2|TRBV5-1|.|TRBD2
CASSLLGRAGGENTGELFF
TGCGCCAGCAGCTTGTTGGGAAGAGCGGGAGGGGAAAACACCGGGGAGCTGTTTTTT
>TRBJ1-4|TRBV13|.|.
CASSINEKLFF
TGTGCCAGCAGCATAAATGAAAAACTGTTTTTT
>TRBJ2-7|TRBV27|.|.
CASSWRGAYEQYF
TGTGCCAGCAGTTGGCGGGGTGCCTACGAGCAGTACTTC
>TRBJ2-2|TRBV27|.|.
CASSFQGSRTGELFF
TGTGCCAGCAGTTTTCAGGGGTCGCGGACCGGGGAGCTGTTTTTT
>TRBJ2-6|TRBV6-5|few|.
CASSRSSGANVLTF
TGTGCCAGCAGCCGGTCCTCTGGGGCCAACGTCCTGACTTTC
>TRBJ2-3|TRBV11-3|few|TRBD2
CASSLAGGPDTQYF
TGTGCCAGCAGCCTAGCGGGAGGGCCGGATACGCAGTATTTT
>TRBJ2-5|TRBV5-1|.|TRBD1
CASSRTGGFETQYF
TGCGCCAGCAGCCGGACAGGGGGCTTTGAGACCCAGTACTTC
>TRBJ2-7|TRBV7-2|.|TRBD2
CASSSQGGGVYEQYF
TGTGCCAGCAGCTCCCAGGGCGGGGGAGTCTACGAGCAGTACTTC
>TRBJ1-5|TRBV5-1|.|TRBD1
CASSPGQGGNQPQHF
TGCGCCAGCAGCCCAGGACAGGGTGGCAATCAGCCCCAGCATTTT
>TRBJ2-7|TRBV19|few|.
CASSMGRGSYEQYF
TGTGCCAGTAGTATGGGGCGCGGTTCCTACGAGCAGTACTTC
>TRBJ1-1|TRBV30|few|.
CACERGRGEAFF
TGTGCCTGCGAAAGAGGGCGAGGCGAAGCTTTCTTT
>TRBJ1-1|TRBV7-6|.|.
CASRGPNTEAFF
TGTGCCAGCAGGGGCCCGAACACTGAAGCTTTCTTT
>TRBJ2-7|TRBV18|.|TRBD1
CASSLRQGGSSYEQYF
TGTGCCAGCTCTCTCCGACAGGGCGGAAGCTCCTACGAGCAGTACTTC
>TRBJ2-3|TRBV10-3|.|TRBD2
CAISAQTSGSQTQYF
TGTGCCATCAGTGCACAGACTAGCGGATCTCAGACGCAGTATTTT
>TRBJ1-1|TRBV9|.|.
CASSVGEGFGTEAFF
TGTGCCAGCAGCGTAGGGGAGGGTTTTGGGACTGAAGCTTTCTTT
>TRBJ2-3|TRBV5-1|.|.
CASSLGPTGLTAPDTQYF
TGCGCCAGCAGCTTGGGACCAACGGGACTGACAGCCCCTGATACGCAGTATTTT
>TRBJ2-5|TRBV6-1|.|.
CASSERTGPRAQYF
TGTGCCAGCAGTGAACGTACAGGGCCAAGGGCCCAGTACTTC
>TRBJ2-1|TRBV29-1|.|TRBD2
CSVQGGLAGYNEQFF
TGCAGCGTTCAGGGGGGACTAGCGGGATACAATGAGCAGTTCTTC
>TRBJ2-7|TRBV4-2|.|TRBD2
CASSHRLAGGIEQYF
TGTGCCAGCAGCCACCGACTAGCGGGAGGAATCGAGCAGTACTTC
>TRBJ2-1|TRBV5-6|few|TRBD2
CASIPDRGLAGVSYNEQFF
TGTGCCAGCATCCCCGACAGGGGACTAGCGGGGGTCTCCTACAATGAGCAGTTCTTC
>TRBJ2-4|TRBV30|.|.
CAWSVPQGRTSPSQYF
TGTGCCTGGAGTGTACCCCAGGGTAGGACGTCGCCTAGTCAGTACTTC
>TRBJ2-3|TRBV11-2|.|.
CASSYRSGSGTDTQYF
TGTGCCAGCAGCTATAGGAGCGGGTCAGGTACAGATACGCAGTATTTT
>TRBJ2-3|TRBV7-9|.|.
CSSSSPLTDTQYF
TGTTCCAGCAGCTCCCCCCTCACAGATACGCAGTATTTT
>TRBJ2-4|TRBV7-3|.|TRBD1
CASSLMGQGPNSIQYF
TGTGCCAGCAGCTTAATGGGACAGGGCCCGAATAGCATTCAGTACTTC